The clone carrying this TCR beta chain was counted only a few times. Its antigen remains unidentified. This sample is drawn from a study of identical twins. Study results and limitations: The authors drew conclusions from cross-sectional statistical analysis rather than following the same donors.

Template switching supplied a universal primer site; unique molecular identifiers were carried on the cDNA. Each CDR3 protein gets one entry after TCRdb re-called the 5' RACE reads with MiXCR. The repertoire includes roughly 1.6 million distinct CDR3 sequences, roughly a third of them detected once, and under 0.35% sits in the top ten. The ends lost 5 bases at V and 4 bases at J; junction bases unmatched: 7. Germline loops: CDR1 GTSNPN, CDR2 SVGIG (reference sequence). The CDR3 totals 14 residues. Material for sequencing was cord blood. This TCR derives from a newborn girl in good health. The rearrangement joins TRBV30 to TRBJ2-1; 8 bases map to TRBD2. This chain's CDR3 is CAWLTSGLYNEQFF. CDR3 sequence (DNA): TGTGCCTGGCTTACTAGCGGCCTTTACAATGAGCAGTTCTTC. Using reference TRBV30 and TRBJ2-1 for the parts outside the CDR3, the full variable domain is SQTIHQWPATLVQPVGSPLSLECTVEGTSNPNLYWYRQAAGRGLQLLFYSVGIGQISSEVPQNLSASRPQDRQFILSSKKLLLSDSGFYLCAWLTSGLYNEQFFGPGTRLTVL.